This record concerns one T cell receptor beta chain sequence. This clonotype was observed at least ten times. Its antigen is not yet known. No much larger clone exists at a distance of one base, and base qualities are not known. The data derive from a study of T cell repertoires in cytomegalovirus infection (dated by TCRdb to about 2019). Regarding the research as a whole: Donor HLA type was relevant to the analysis, as public TCR beta signatures indicated carriage of CMV infection together with the matching HLA type. On the study overall, not on this receptor specifically: In both this cohort and an independent cohort of 352 donors, the cumulative frequency of public TCR beta family members distinguished carriers of CMV infection plus the relevant HLA type. In the ex vivo response, HLA-C-restricted CMV-specific TCR beta clonotypes were dominant, and in two of eight donors the single most frequent clonotype came from this HLA-C-restricted group.

The sequencing machine was an Illumina HiSeq 1500. TCRdb applied fastp at Q25 and MiXCR to the public reads, then kept only in-frame beta chains. CDR3 protein sequences are deduplicated, and each keeps its most common genes and DNA. The sample table shows 310,000 or so distinct CDR3 sequences, and about a tenth are seen once. The leading ten clones occupy more than 2.5% of the sample. The source is a human donor in good health (CMV status not recorded). Some clones in this sample may be carry-over from other donors' samples. Sequenced sample: PBMCs.

The CDR3 region: CSARETVGLETQYF. The nucleotides read TGCAGTGCTAGAGAGACAGTGGGGCTGGAGACCCAGTACTTC. The chain links TRBV20-1 with TRBJ2-5; possibly the D gene is TRBD1, per 5 matching bases. CDR1 and CDR2 were assigned from the germline V gene (reference sequence) as DFQATT and SNEGSKA. Taken from cysteine to phenylalanine, the CDR3 has 14 residues. CDR3 DNA only is kept here, 42 bases in frame from base 1. Trimming takes 0 bases from V and 5 bases from J, and the germline ends sit 13 bases apart.